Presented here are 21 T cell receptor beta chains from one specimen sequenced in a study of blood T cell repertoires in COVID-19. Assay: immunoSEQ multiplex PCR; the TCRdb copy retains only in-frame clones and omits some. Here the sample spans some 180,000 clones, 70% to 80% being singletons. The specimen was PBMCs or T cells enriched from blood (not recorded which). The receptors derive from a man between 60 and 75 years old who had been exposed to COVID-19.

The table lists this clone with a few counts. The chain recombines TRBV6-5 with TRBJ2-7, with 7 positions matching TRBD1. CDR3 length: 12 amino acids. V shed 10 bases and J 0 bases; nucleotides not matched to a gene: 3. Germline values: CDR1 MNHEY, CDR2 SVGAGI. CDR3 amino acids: CATRQGSYEQYF. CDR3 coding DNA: TGTGCCACCCGACAGGGCTCCTACGAGCAGTACTTC.

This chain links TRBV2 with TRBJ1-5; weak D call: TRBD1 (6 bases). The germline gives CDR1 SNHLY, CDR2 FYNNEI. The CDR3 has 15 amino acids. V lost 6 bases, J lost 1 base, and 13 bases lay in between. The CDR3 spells CASSLGGASNQPQHF. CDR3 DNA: TGTGCCAGCAGCCTGGGGGGGGCGAGCAATCAGCCCCAGCATTTT.

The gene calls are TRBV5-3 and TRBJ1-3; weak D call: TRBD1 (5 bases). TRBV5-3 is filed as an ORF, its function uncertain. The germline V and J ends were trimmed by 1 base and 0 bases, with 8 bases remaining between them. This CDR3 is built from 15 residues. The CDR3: CARSLTGHSGNTIYF. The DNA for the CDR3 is TGTGCCAGAAGCTTGACAGGTCACTCTGGAAACACCATATATTTT.

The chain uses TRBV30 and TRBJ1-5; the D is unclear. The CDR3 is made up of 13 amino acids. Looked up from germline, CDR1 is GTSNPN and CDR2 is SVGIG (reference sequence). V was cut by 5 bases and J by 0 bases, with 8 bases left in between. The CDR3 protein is CAWGLNSNQPQHF. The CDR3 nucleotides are TGTGCCTGGGGCCTAAATAGCAATCAGCCCCAGCATTTT.

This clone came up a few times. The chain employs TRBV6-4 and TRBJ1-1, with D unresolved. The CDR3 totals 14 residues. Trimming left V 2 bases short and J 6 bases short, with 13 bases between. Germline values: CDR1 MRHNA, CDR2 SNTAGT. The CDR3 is CASSDEMGSAEAFF. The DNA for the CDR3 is TGTGCCAGCAGTGACGAAATGGGGAGCGCTGAAGCTTTCTTT.

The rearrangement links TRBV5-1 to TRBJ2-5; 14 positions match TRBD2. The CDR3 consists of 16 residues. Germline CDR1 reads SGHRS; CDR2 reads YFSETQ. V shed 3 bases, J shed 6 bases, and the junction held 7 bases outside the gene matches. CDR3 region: CASSSGTSGSKKTQYF. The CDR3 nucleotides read TGCGCCAGCAGCTCTGGGACTAGCGGGAGTAAAAAGACCCAGTACTTC.

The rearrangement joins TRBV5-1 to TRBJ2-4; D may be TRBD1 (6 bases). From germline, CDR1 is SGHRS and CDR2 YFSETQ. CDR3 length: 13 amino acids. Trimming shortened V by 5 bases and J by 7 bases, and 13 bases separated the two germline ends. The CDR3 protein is CASRTETGNIQYF. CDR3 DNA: TGCGCCAGCAGAACAGAAACAGGGAACATTCAGTACTTC.

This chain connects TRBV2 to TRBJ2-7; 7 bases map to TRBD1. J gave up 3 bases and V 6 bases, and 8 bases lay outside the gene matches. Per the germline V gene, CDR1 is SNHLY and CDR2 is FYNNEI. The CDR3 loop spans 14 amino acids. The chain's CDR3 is CASRERQGRYEQYF. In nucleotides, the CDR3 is TGTGCCAGCAGGGAAAGACAGGGTCGCTACGAGCAGTACTTC.

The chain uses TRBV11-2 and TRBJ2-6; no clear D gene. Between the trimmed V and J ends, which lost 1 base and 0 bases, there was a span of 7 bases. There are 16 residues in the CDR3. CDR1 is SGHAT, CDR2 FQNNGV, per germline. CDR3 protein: CASSLVAASGANVLTF. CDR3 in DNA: TGTGCCAGCAGCTTAGTAGCAGCCTCTGGGGCCAACGTCCTGACTTTC.

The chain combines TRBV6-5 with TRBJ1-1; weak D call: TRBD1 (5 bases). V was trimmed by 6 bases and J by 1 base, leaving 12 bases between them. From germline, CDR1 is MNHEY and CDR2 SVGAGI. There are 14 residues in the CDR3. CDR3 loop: CASRYRQRNTEAFF. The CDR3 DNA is TGTGCCAGCAGATATAGACAGAGGAACACTGAAGCTTTCTTT.

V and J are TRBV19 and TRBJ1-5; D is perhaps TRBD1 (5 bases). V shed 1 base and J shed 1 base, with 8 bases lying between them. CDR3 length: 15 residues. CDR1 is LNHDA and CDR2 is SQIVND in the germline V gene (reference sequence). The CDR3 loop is CASSIVGGSNQPQHF. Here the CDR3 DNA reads TGTGCCAGTAGTATAGTTGGGGGGAGCAATCAGCCCCAGCATTTT. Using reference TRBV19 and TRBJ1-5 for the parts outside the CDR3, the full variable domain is DGGITQSPKYLFRKEGQNVTLSCEQNLNHDAMYWYRQDPGQGLRLIYYSQIVNDFQKGDIAEGYSVSREKKESFPLTVTSAQKNPTAFYLCASSIVGGSNQPQHFGDGTRLSIL.

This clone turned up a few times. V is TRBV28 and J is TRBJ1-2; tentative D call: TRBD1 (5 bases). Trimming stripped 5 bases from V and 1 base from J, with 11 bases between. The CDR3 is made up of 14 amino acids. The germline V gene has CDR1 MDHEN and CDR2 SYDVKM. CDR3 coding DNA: TGTGCCAGCAGTCTTGACAGACTTAACTATGGCTACACCTTC. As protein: CASSLDRLNYGYTF.

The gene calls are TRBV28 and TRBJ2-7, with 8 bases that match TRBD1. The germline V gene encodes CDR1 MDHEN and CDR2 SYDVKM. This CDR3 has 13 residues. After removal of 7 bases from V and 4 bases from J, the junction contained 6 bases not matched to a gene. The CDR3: CASTGTGGYEQYF. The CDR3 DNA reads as TGTGCCAGCACGGGGACAGGCGGATACGAGCAGTACTTC.

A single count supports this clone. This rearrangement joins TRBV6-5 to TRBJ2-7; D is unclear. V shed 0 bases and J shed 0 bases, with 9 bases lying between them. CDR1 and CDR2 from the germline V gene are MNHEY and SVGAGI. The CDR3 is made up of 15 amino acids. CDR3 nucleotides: TGTGCCAGCAGTTACTCGCGGTGGCCCTCCTACGAGCAGTACTTC. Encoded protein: CASSYSRWPSYEQYF.

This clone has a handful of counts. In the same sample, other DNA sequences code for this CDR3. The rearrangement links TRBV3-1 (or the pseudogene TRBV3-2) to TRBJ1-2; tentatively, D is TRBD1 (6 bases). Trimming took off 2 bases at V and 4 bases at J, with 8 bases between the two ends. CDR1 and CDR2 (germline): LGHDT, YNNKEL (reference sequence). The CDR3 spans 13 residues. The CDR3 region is CASSQSQGYGYTF. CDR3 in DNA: TGTGCCAGCAGCCAATCACAGGGCTATGGCTACACCTTC.

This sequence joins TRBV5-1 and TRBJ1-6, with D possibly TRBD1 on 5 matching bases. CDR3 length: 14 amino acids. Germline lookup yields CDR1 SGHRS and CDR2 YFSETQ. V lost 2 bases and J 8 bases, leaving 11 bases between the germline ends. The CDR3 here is CASSLRVQDSPLHF. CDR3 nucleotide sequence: TGCGCCAGCAGCTTAAGGGTACAGGATTCACCCCTCCACTTT.

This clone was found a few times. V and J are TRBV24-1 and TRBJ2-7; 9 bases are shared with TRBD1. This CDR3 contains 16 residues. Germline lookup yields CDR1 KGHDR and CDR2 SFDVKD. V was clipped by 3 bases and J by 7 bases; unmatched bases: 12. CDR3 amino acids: CATSDPGTGMTEEQYF. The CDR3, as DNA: TGTGCCACCAGTGATCCCGGGACAGGGATGACGGAGGAGCAGTACTTC.

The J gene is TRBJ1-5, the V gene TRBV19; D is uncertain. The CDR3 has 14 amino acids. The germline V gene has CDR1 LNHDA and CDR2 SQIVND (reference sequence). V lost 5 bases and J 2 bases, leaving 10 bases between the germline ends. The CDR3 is CASSEVNGNQPQHF. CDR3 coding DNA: TGTGCCAGTAGTGAGGTAAACGGCAATCAGCCCCAGCATTTT.

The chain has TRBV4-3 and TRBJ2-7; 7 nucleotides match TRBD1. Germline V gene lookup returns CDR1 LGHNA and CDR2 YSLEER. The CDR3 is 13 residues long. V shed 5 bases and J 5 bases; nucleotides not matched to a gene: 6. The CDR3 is CASSFRQGDEQYF. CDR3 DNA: TGCGCCAGCAGCTTTCGACAGGGAGACGAGCAGTACTTC.

This chain's CDR3 is CASGRHSSFSYEQYF. For the CDR3, the DNA is TGTGCCAGCGGCCGCCACAGCTCCTTCTCCTACGAGCAGTACTTC. V and J are TRBV6-5 and TRBJ2-7; D remains ambiguous. In germline, CDR1 is MNHEY, CDR2 SVGAGI. The CDR3 extends over 15 amino acids. Trimming removed 8 bases from V and 0 bases from J, with 17 bases in between.

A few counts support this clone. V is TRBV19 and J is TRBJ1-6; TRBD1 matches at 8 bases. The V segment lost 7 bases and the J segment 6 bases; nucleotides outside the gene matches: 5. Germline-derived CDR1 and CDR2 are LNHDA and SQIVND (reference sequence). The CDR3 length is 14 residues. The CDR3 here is CASTAGGFNSPLHF. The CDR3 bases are TGTGCCAGTACCGCAGGGGGCTTTAATTCACCCCTCCACTTT.